This T cell receptor beta chain was sequenced for a study of beta chain features in type 1 diabetes. Whole-study results and caveats: Type 1 diabetes patients had TCRB CDR3s that were shorter (moderately but significantly so) in all four CD4+ subsets.

Concerning this clone itself: Its specificity is not known.

Reverse transcribing all isolated RNA meant expressed TCRB transcripts were sequenced. Here immunoSEQ multiplex PCR was the method, and the copy in TCRdb shows in-frame clones only, minus some. The sample yields 25,000 to 30,000 clones, 65% seen once. Material for sequencing was Tregs from blood. The origin of this receptor is a woman between 25 and 40 years old with type 1 diabetes.

The CDR3 region is CASSPKPIFWENSNQPQHF. The CDR3 nucleotides are TGTGCCAGCAGCCCCAAACCTATCTTCTGGGAGAATAGCAATCAGCCCCAGCATTTT. The chain recombines TRBV7-8 with TRBJ1-5; D is uncertain. CDR3 length equals 19 residues. V shed 5 bases and J shed 0 bases, with 23 bases lying between them. The V gene's germline CDR1 is SGHVS and CDR2 FQNEAQ.